This T cell receptor beta chain was identified in a study of T cell repertoires in cytomegalovirus infection (dated by TCRdb to about 2019). About the investigation overall: The HLA type of each donor mattered for the analysis, because public TCR beta signatures pointed to carriage of CMV infection along with the matching HLA type. General conclusions and limits of the study: In both this cohort and an independent cohort of under 450 donors, the cumulative frequency of public TCR beta family members distinguished carriers of CMV infection plus the relevant HLA type. The ex vivo response was dominated by HLA-C-restricted CMV-specific TCR beta clonotypes, which also provided the single most frequent clonotype in two of eight donors.

This clonotype was seen repeatedly, ten times or more. Its cognate antigen has yet to be identified. Base-call qualities are not available, and no considerably larger clone is one nucleotide away. The sequencing machine was an Illumina HiSeq 1500. Through fastp at Q25 and MiXCR, TCRdb rebuilt clones from the public reads, retaining in-frame beta chains. Every distinct CDR3 protein forms one entry, paired with its most common genes and DNA. This sample has 85,000 to 120,000 distinct CDR3 sequences in its table, and 15% to 20% of those were observed once. The ten largest clones add up to about 7.3% of the sample. The germline V gene encodes CDR1 MDHEN and CDR2 SYDVKM. V gives up 2 bases and J gives up 9 bases, and the segment between their germline ends measures 18 bases. Reading from cysteine to phenylalanine, the CDR3 counts 15 amino acids. The retained sequence is limited to the CDR3, 45 bases, with the frame set at the first base.

The chain couples TRBV28 to TRBJ2-3; a confident D gene designation cannot be given. The sample consisted of PBMCs. The sequence was obtained from a human donor in good health (CMV status not recorded). Some clones in this sample may be carry-over from other donors' samples. The DNA is as follows: TGTGCCAGCAGTTTAATCCCCACCCGAGAGGTGACGCAGTATTTT. Its protein is CASSLIPTREVTQYF.